A single sample is the source of the 13 T cell receptor beta chains below, sequenced in a study of beta chain features in type 1 diabetes. Since all of the isolated RNA was reverse transcribed, expressed TCRB transcripts were what got sequenced. Sequencing used immunoSEQ multiplex PCR; TCRdb keeps in-frame clones, though not all of them. The table records under 350,000 clones, less than 30% of them present only once. For these receptors, no antigen is known. The study's findings and limits: In all four CD4+ subsets, TCRB CDR3 length was significantly, moderately reduced in type 1 diabetes.

Material for sequencing was naive CD4+ T cells from blood. These receptor sequences come from a woman aged 30 to 39 with type 1 diabetes.

The sample holds a few counts of this clone. This chain links TRBV5-1 with TRBJ2-5, with a tentative D call TRBD1 (6 bases). Trimming took 7 bases from V and 1 from J, leaving 14 bases between them. Germline loops: CDR1 SGHRS, CDR2 YFSETQ. The CDR3 extends over 14 amino acids. As DNA, the CDR3 is TGCGCCAGCGGTCAACAGGGAAGCCAAGAGACCCAGTACTTC. As protein: CASGQQGSQETQYF. Variable domain in full (rest from reference TRBV5-1 and TRBJ2-5): KAGVTQTPRYLIKTRGQQVTLSCSPISGHRSVSWYQQTPGQGLQFLFEYFSETQRNKGNFPGRFSGRQFSNSRSEMNVSTLELGDSALYLCASGQQGSQETQYFGPGTRLLVL.

This clone has a handful of counts. J is TRBJ1-2 and V is TRBV5-4, with a possible D match to TRBD1 (5 bases). The CDR3 loop spans 15 amino acids. Germline values: CDR1 SGHNT, CDR2 YYREEE (reference sequence). Trimming removed 7 bases at V and 0 bases at J, with 16 bases between. In nucleotides, the CDR3 is TGTGCCAGCGCCTTCGGAGGGACGCCTAACTATGGCTACACCTTC. It is translated as CASAFGGTPNYGYTF.

This clone was observed a handful of times. The chain uses TRBV27 and TRBJ2-7; 7 bases fit TRBD2. The CDR3 loop spans 14 amino acids. The germline V gene has CDR1 MNHEY and CDR2 SMNVEV (reference sequence). V lost 2 bases to trimming and J lost 6 bases; unmatched junction nucleotides: 7. Here the CDR3 reads CASSLAGVLREQYF. Here the CDR3 DNA reads TGTGCCAGCAGTTTAGCGGGAGTTCTCCGCGAGCAGTACTTC.

This clone was found once. The CDR3 DNA reads TGCGCCAGCAGCCAAGAAAAGGGACAGCGCCTCTATAGCAATCAGCCCCAGCATTTT. As protein: CASSQEKGQRLYSNQPQHF. The chain employs TRBV4-1 and TRBJ1-5; 7 bases are shared with TRBD1. This CDR3 contains 19 residues. From germline, CDR1 is MGHRA and CDR2 YSYEKL. Trimming at V came to 0 bases and at J to 0 bases, leaving 11 bases not matched to a gene.

This clone was found a few times. The chain carries TRBV5-6 and TRBJ1-2; TRBD1 agrees at 8 bases. The V gene's germline CDR1 is SGHDT and CDR2 YYEEEE. The V gene end was trimmed by 2 bases and the J gene end by 8 bases; junction bases not matched to a gene: 11. CDR3 length equals 15 residues. Written as DNA, the CDR3 is TGTGCCAGCAGCTTCCCGGGACAGGCCCTTCGGGGCTACACCTTC. The encoded protein is CASSFPGQALRGYTF.

This chain joins TRBV2 and TRBJ2-2, with a tentative D call TRBD1 (5 bases). The CDR3 extends over 17 amino acids. Germline-derived CDR1 and CDR2 are SNHLY and FYNNEI. The V end lost 3 bases, the J end lost 1 base, and 15 bases lay between the germline ends. The CDR3 DNA follows: TGTGCCAGCAGTGAGTCCTTTAGACAGCAGAACACCGGGGAGCTGTTTTTT. Encoded protein: CASSESFRQQNTGELFF.

This clone has only a few counts. The chain joins TRBV5-1 to TRBJ1-1; D call uncertain. The germline gives CDR1 SGHRS, CDR2 YFSETQ. This CDR3 is 15 amino acids long. Trimming cost V 0 bases and J 1 base, with 10 bases left between them. Written as DNA, the CDR3 is TGCGCCAGCAGCTTGGAGCCAAGAGCGAACACTGAAGCTTTCTTT. As protein: CASSLEPRANTEAFF.

This sequence joins TRBV7-2 and TRBJ2-7; TRBD1 aligns across 9 bases. The V gene end was trimmed by 3 bases and the J gene end by 5 bases; junction bases not matched to a gene: 8. The CDR3 is 15 residues long. The V gene's germline CDR1 is SGHTA and CDR2 FQGNSA. The CDR3 loop reads CASSLGQGHWNEQYF. The CDR3 DNA reads as TGTGCCAGCAGCTTGGGACAGGGCCATTGGAACGAGCAGTACTTC. Complete variable domain (other parts from reference TRBV7-2 and TRBJ2-7): GAGVSQSPSNKVTEKGKDVELRCDPISGHTALYWYRQSLGQGLEFLIYFQGNSAPDKSGLPSDRFSAERTGGSVSTLTIQRTQQEDSAVYLCASSLGQGHWNEQYFGPGTRLTVT.

The rearrangement joins TRBV7-9 to TRBJ2-7, with 11 bases lining up with TRBD2. The germline CDR1 and CDR2 sequences are SEHNR and FQNEAQ (reference sequence). The J segment lost 3 bases and the V segment lost 4 bases, leaving 11 bases of the junction unmatched. This CDR3 comprises 17 residues. Here the CDR3 DNA reads TGTGCCAGCAGCTCTCTGAGACCGGGACTAGCGGACTACGAGCAGTACTTC. Its protein product is CASSSLRPGLADYEQYF. Full variable domain (remainder filled in from reference TRBV7-9 and TRBJ2-7): DTGVSQNPRHKITKRGQNVTFRCDPISEHNRLYWYRQTLGQGPEFLTYFQNEAQLEKSRLLSDRFSAERPKGSFSTLEIQRTEQGDSAMYLCASSSLRPGLADYEQYFGPGTRLTVT.

About this clone itself: The sample holds other DNA sequences that translate to the same CDR3. This chain uses TRBV29-1 with TRBJ2-5, with D possibly being TRBD2 (6 bases). V dropped 6 bases and J dropped 1 base, with 9 bases sitting between them. Germline CDR1 SQVTM, CDR2 ANQGSEA. There are 12 residues in the CDR3. The CDR3 here is CSVLAAQETQYF. Written as DNA, the CDR3 is TGCAGCGTGTTAGCGGCCCAAGAGACCCAGTACTTC. The variable domain in full, completed from reference TRBV29-1 and TRBJ2-5, reads SAVISQKPSRDICQRGTSLTIQCQVDSQVTMMFWYRQQPGQSLTLIATANQGSEATYESGFVIDKFPISRPNLTFSTLTVSNMSPEDSSIYLCSVLAAQETQYFGPGTRLLVL.

This sequence joins TRBV29-1 and TRBJ2-1; 10 bases align to TRBD2. From germline, CDR1 is SQVTM and CDR2 ANQGSEA. The CDR3 totals 15 residues. V lost 6 bases and J lost 9; bases outside the gene matches: 14. CDR3 coding DNA: TGCAGCGTGGGACTAGCGAGCACCCTACTGGGTGAGCAGTTCTTC. Translation gives CSVGLASTLLGEQFF.

This clone was seen only a few times. This sample also contains other DNA sequences that code for the same CDR3. This sequence joins TRBV7-3 and TRBJ1-1; D is possibly TRBD1 (5 bases). Per the germline V gene, CDR1 is SGHTA and CDR2 is FQGTGA. The V gene lost 2 bases and the J gene lost 1 base, with 8 bases spanning the gap. The CDR3 is 14 residues long. CDR3 amino acids: CASSLAGPNTEAFF. The CDR3 DNA sequence: TGTGCCAGCAGCTTAGCAGGGCCGAACACTGAAGCTTTCTTT. Using reference TRBV7-3 and TRBJ1-1 for the parts outside the CDR3, the full variable domain is GAGVSQTPSNKVTEKGKYVELRCDPISGHTALYWYRQSLGQGPEFLIYFQGTGAADDSGLPNDRFFAVRPEGSVSTLKIQRTERGDSAVYLCASSLAGPNTEAFFGQGTRLTVV.

This clone appeared a few times. The chain uses TRBV7-2 and TRBJ2-3; D call uncertain. The CDR3 runs 11 residues. Germline values: CDR1 SGHTA, CDR2 FQGNSA. V was cut by 6 bases and J by 2 bases, with 3 bases left in between. In nucleotides, the CDR3 is TGTGCCAGCAGATACACAGATACGCAGTATTTT. Amino acid sequence: CASRYTDTQYF.